This T cell receptor (beta chain) was obtained from a study of cytomegalovirus exposure and HLA in healthy donors. Primers: 60 Vbeta forward and 13 Jbeta reverse. Only in-frame clones appear in the TCRdb table, and some are missing; sequencing was by immunoSEQ multiplex PCR. The table records 150,000 to 170,000 clones, around 68% of them present only once. Healthy bone marrow donors made up the cohort. The germline V gene encodes CDR1 MNHNS and CDR2 SASEGT. This CDR3 contains 12 residues. The V and J ends lost 7 bases and 6 bases respectively, with 10 bases between them. General study findings and limits: Per published accounts, TCR beta sequences correctly predicted the HLA-A and HLA-B alleles of most subjects. Reportedly, fewer N-insertions than the approximately 650-donor mean appeared in an Asian-associated ancestry cluster in a later analysis. The classifier reportedly diagnosed cytomegalovirus status with high specificity and sensitivity.

Points on this clone: Its antigen is currently unknown.

The source is a man aged 25-45 years in good health and CMV-seronegative. The sample consisted of PBMCs. V is TRBV6-1 and J is TRBJ1-5; perhaps TRBD1 as D (5 bases). The CDR3 nucleotides are TGTGCCAGCAACCAGGGCGGTCAGCCCCAGCATTTT. This translates into CASNQGGQPQHF.